The present T cell receptor beta chain was sequenced within a study of technical replicates of blood from a few donors. Germline V gene lookup returns CDR1 SNHLY and CDR2 FYNNEI. The junction had 2 bases not matched to a gene; V was cut back by 4 bases and J by 1 base. The CDR3 length is 15 residues. This table comes from immunoSEQ multiplex PCR, and its TCRdb copy is limited to in-frame clones, with some not included. Seen here are roughly 100,000 clones, 95% observed once, and the top ten hold roughly 0.34%. This clone was observed once. This receptor was taken from a human donor in good health. Sequenced material: T cells isolated from PBMCs. The chain uses TRBV2 and TRBJ2-2, with TRBD2 matching over 8 bases. In nucleotides, the CDR3 is TGTGCCAGCAGTGTAGGGACTAGGAACACCGGGGAGCTGTTTTTT. It yields the protein CASSVGTRNTGELFF. Combining the CDR3 with reference TRBV2 and TRBJ2-2 gives the whole variable domain EPEVTQTPSHQVTQMGQEVILRCVPISNHLYFYWYRQILGQKVEFLVSFYNNEISEKSEIFDDQFSVERPDGSNFTLKIRSTKLEDSAMYFCASSVGTRNTGELFFGEGSRLTVL.